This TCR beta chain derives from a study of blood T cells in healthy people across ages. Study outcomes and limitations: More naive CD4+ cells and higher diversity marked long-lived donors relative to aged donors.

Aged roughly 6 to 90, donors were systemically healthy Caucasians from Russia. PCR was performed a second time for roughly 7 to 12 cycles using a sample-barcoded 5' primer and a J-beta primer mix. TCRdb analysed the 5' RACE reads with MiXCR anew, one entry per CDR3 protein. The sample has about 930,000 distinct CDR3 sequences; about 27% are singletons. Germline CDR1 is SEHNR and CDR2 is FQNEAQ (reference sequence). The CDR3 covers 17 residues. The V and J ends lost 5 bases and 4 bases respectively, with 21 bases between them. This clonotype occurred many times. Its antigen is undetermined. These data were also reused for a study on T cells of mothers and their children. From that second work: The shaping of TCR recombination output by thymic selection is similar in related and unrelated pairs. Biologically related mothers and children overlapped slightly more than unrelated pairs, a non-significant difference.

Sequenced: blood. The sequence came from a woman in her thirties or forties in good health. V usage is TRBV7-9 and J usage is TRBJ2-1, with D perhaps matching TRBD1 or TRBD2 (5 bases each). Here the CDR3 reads CASSLSFGGGRYNEQFF. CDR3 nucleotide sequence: TGTGCCAGCAGCCTTTCATTTGGGGGTGGACGTTACAATGAGCAGTTCTTC.